Listed here is a single TCR beta chain. Excluded were patients having autoimmune disease history or systemic immunosuppression. With V trimmed by 1 base and J by 4 bases, 3 bases remained unmatched. This CDR3 has 15 residues. Germline V CDR1 and CDR2: MGHRA, YSYEKL. Using immunoSEQ multiplex PCR, the repertoire was profiled, and TCRdb retains in-frame clones only, with some absent. The data contain about 75,000 clones, roughly 90% of them singletons. The source of the sample is a study of OX40 agonist ivuxolimab in advanced cancers. This receptor was taken from an adult with an advanced solid tumor such as melanoma, head and neck, liver or kidney cancer. The rearrangement uses TRBV4-1 and TRBJ2-7; TRBD2 matches 11 bases. The source material was CD4+ or CD8+ T cells sorted from blood, sampled in a trial of the OX40 agonist ivuxolimab. In nucleotides, the CDR3 is TGCGCCAGCAGCCAAGCCGGGACTAGCGGATACGAGCAGTACTTC. This encodes CASSQAGTSGYEQYF.